Presented here are 25 T cell receptor beta chains from one specimen sequenced in a study of blood T cell repertoires in COVID-19. Libraries were prepared by immunoSEQ multiplex PCR; TCRdb keeps only in-frame clonotypes and omits some of them. The table shows just under 300,000 clones, with 70% to 90% occurring only once. Sequencing was performed on peripheral blood. These receptors were obtained from a man in his 70s with acute or convalescent COVID-19.

The rearrangement uses TRBV2 and TRBJ1-2; a possible D gene is TRBD1 (5 bases). The CDR3 loop spans 14 amino acids. The germline V gene encodes CDR1 SNHLY and CDR2 FYNNEI. V lost 0 bases, J lost 6 bases, and 11 bases lay in between. The CDR3 spells CASSEARSGNGYTF. CDR3 nucleotide sequence: TGTGCCAGCAGTGAAGCGCGCTCAGGGAATGGCTACACCTTC.

This sequence joins TRBV15 and TRBJ2-3, with D perhaps matching TRBD2 (7 bases). CDR1 and CDR2 from the germline V gene are LNHNV and YYDKDF (reference sequence). Trimming shortened V by 3 bases and J by 6 bases, and 10 bases separated the two germline ends. The length of the CDR3 is 13 residues. This chain's CDR3 is CATSREGGDTQYF. Here the CDR3 DNA reads TGTGCCACCAGCAGGGAGGGGGGGGATACGCAGTATTTT.

The chain uses TRBV19 and TRBJ1-6; D remains unclear. The V end lost 7 bases, the J end lost 6 bases, and 19 bases lay between the germline ends. Germline assignment: CDR1 LNHDA and CDR2 SQIVND (reference sequence). The CDR3 totals 16 residues. The CDR3 DNA is TGTGCCAGTAACGAGGGTTTGCGGCTCCTTAATTCACCCCTCCACTTT. The encoded protein is CASNEGLRLLNSPLHF. The complete variable domain, with remaining parts taken from reference TRBV19 and TRBJ1-6, reads DGGITQSPKYLFRKEGQNVTLSCEQNLNHDAMYWYRQDPGQGLRLIYYSQIVNDFQKGDIAEGYSVSREKKESFPLTVTSAQKNPTAFYLCASNEGLRLLNSPLHFGNGTRLTVT.

V gene TRBV5-4 combines with J gene TRBJ1-4, with D maybe TRBD1 (6 bases). Germline values: CDR1 SGHNT, CDR2 YYREEE (reference sequence). The V and J ends lost 8 bases and 8 bases respectively, with 19 bases between them. This CDR3 has 14 residues. The CDR3 DNA reads TGTGCCAGTGGGAGAGGGGGGGCAGGGGAAAAACTGTTTTTT. Its protein product is CASGRGGAGEKLFF.

V usage is TRBV5-5 and J usage is TRBJ1-4; TRBD1 is a possible D gene (5 bases). The CDR3 sequence is 18 residues long. Germline-derived CDR1 and CDR2 are SGHKS and YYEKEE (reference sequence). Trimming removed 1 base at V and 8 bases at J, with 24 bases between. The CDR3 region is CASSLRDRTLDIGEKLFF. The CDR3 bases are TGTGCCAGCAGCTTGAGGGATCGGACCCTGGACATTGGGGAAAAACTGTTTTTT.

The chain links TRBV5-6 to TRBJ1-4; a possible D gene is TRBD1 (6 bases). CDR1 and CDR2 (germline): SGHDT, YYEEEE. CDR3 length: 14 residues. V was shortened by 4 bases and J by 7 bases, with 14 bases between the two germline ends. CDR3 DNA sequence: TGTGCCAGCAGCCTCCAGGGGTATACTGAAAAACTGTTTTTT. Encoded protein: CASSLQGYTEKLFF.

V gene TRBV5-4 combines with J gene TRBJ2-5; 9 bases align to TRBD2. The V gene end was trimmed by 4 bases and the J gene end by 5 bases; junction bases not matched to a gene: 9. Germline lookup yields CDR1 SGHNT and CDR2 YYREEE (reference sequence). CDR3 size: 15 residues. The DNA for the CDR3 is TGTGCCAGCAGCCCAAGCGGGGGGCAGAAGGAGACCCAGTACTTC. Translating it yields CASSPSGGQKETQYF.

This chain joins TRBV6-4 and TRBJ2-2, with a possible D match to TRBD1 (6 bases). This CDR3 has 14 amino acids. V was pared by 6 bases and J by 2 bases, with 10 bases between. Germline V gives CDR1 MRHNA, CDR2 SNTAGT. CDR3 nucleotides: TGTGCCAGCAGCTTACAGGGTAACACCGGGGAGCTGTTTTTT. It specifies CASSLQGNTGELFF.

The J gene is TRBJ2-3, the V gene TRBV3-1 (or the pseudogene TRBV3-2); the match to TRBD2 covers 12 bases. The CDR3 is 15 residues long. Germline V gives CDR1 LGHDT, CDR2 YNNKEL (reference sequence). J gave up 3 bases and V 5 bases, and 3 bases lay outside the gene matches. The CDR3 DNA reads TGTGCCAGCAGCTCCACTAGCGGGAGGACAGATACGCAGTATTTT. Residues: CASSSTSGRTDTQYF.

This clone was observed a single time. The gene calls are TRBV5-1 and TRBJ2-5; 9 bases match TRBD2. With 0 bases clipped from V and 3 bases from J, the junction kept 3 bases outside the gene matches. Germline lookup yields CDR1 SGHRS and CDR2 YFSETQ. CDR3 length: 15 amino acids. The CDR3, as DNA: TGCGCCAGCAGCTTGGTGGCTAGCGGGAAAGAGACCCAGTACTTC. Translated: CASSLVASGKETQYF.

J is TRBJ2-7 and V is TRBV5-1, with 11 bases aligning to TRBD1. Per germline, CDR1 SGHRS and CDR2 YFSETQ. This CDR3 has 14 amino acids. The ends lost 7 bases at V and 5 bases at J; junction bases unmatched: 8. This CDR3 reads CASGTGGPLDEQYF. In DNA, the CDR3 is TGCGCCAGCGGGACAGGGGGACCTTTGGACGAGCAGTACTTC.

The rearrangement links TRBV29-1 to TRBJ1-5; possible D gene TRBD1, 6 bases. Trimming removed 4 bases at V and 4 bases at J, with 14 bases between. Per germline, CDR1 SQVTM and CDR2 ANQGSEA. This CDR3 is 14 amino acids long. CDR3 sequence (DNA): TGCAGCGTTGTGTGGACAGACCCAAATCAGCCCCAGCATTTT. Its protein is CSVVWTDPNQPQHF.

V and J are TRBV5-6 and TRBJ1-5; no clear D. Germline loops: CDR1 SGHDT, CDR2 YYEEEE. The ends were cut back, 0 bases at V and 6 bases at J, with 13 bases in the middle. The CDR3 has 15 residues. Here the CDR3 DNA reads TGTGCCAGCAGCTTGGGGGTCCTGGAGGGTCAGCCCCAGCATTTT. Amino acids: CASSLGVLEGQPQHF. Complete variable domain (other parts from reference TRBV5-6 and TRBJ1-5): DAGVTQSPTHLIKTRGQQVTLRCSPKSGHDTVSWYQQALGQGPQFIFQYYEEEERQRGNFPDRFSGHQFPNYSSELNVNALLLGDSALYLCASSLGVLEGQPQHFGDGTRLSIL.

The chain links TRBV5-1 to TRBJ1-1, with TRBD1 identical over 8 bases. The CDR3 is 13 amino acids. The germline CDR1 and CDR2 sequences are SGHRS and YFSETQ. With V trimmed by 4 bases and J by 4 bases, 3 bases remained unmatched. CDR3 sequence: CASSKGQGTEAFF. The DNA of the CDR3 is TGCGCCAGCAGCAAAGGACAGGGCACTGAAGCTTTCTTT.

This chain connects TRBV6-2 or TRBV6-3 to TRBJ1-5; TRBD1 agrees at 7 bases. This CDR3 is 15 amino acids long. The V and J ends lost 2 bases and 2 bases, in that order; junction bases with no gene match: 3. From germline, CDR1 is MNHEY and CDR2 SVGEGT. As DNA, the CDR3 is TGTGCCAGCAGTTACGGGGGGACAGGCAATCAGCCCCAGCATTTT. The encoded protein is CASSYGGTGNQPQHF.

This clone showed up just a few times. The V call is TRBV24-1, the J call TRBJ2-3; 9 bases agree with TRBD2. J gave up 4 bases and V 5 bases, and 6 bases lay outside the gene matches. The CDR3 consists of 15 residues. Germline CDR1 KGHDR, CDR2 SFDVKD. CDR3 coding DNA: TGTGCCACCAGTGCCAGGACTAGCGAGGCAGATACGCAGTATTTT. This sequence encodes CATSARTSEADTQYF.

This clone was seen only once. This chain joins TRBV19 and TRBJ1-5; perhaps TRBD1 as D (5 bases). The CDR3 loop spans 14 amino acids. Germline CDR1 and CDR2: LNHDA and SQIVND (reference sequence). Trimming removed 0 bases from V and 5 bases from J, with 8 bases in between. CDR3 region: CASSIDGGDQPQHF. CDR3 nucleotides: TGTGCCAGTAGTATAGATGGGGGGGATCAGCCCCAGCATTTT.

The genes are TRBV2 and TRBJ2-1, with 13 positions matching TRBD2. CDR3 size: 16 residues. Germline CDR1 and CDR2: SNHLY and FYNNEI. V lost 6 bases, J lost 5 bases, and 7 bases stayed unmatched. The chain's CDR3 is CASSERGLAGNNEQFF. The CDR3 bases are TGTGCCAGCAGCGAAAGGGGACTAGCGGGAAACAATGAGCAGTTCTTC.

The rearrangement joins TRBV27 to TRBJ2-5; perhaps TRBD1 as D (7 bases). The CDR3 length is 15 residues. Germline CDR1 is MNHEY and CDR2 is SMNVEV (reference sequence). Trimming shortened V by 3 bases and J by 2 bases, and 13 bases separated the two germline ends. This CDR3 is CASSLWRGQQETQYF. The DNA for the CDR3 is TGTGCCAGCAGTTTGTGGAGGGGGCAACAAGAGACCCAGTACTTC.

This clone was seen a single time. The gene calls are TRBV18 and TRBJ2-7; possibly TRBD2 for D (5 bases). This CDR3 spans 13 amino acids. The V end was cut by 3 bases, the J end by 2 bases, with 8 bases between. The germline CDR1 and CDR2 sequences are KGHSH and LQKENI. The CDR3 reads CASSPGETYEQYF. In DNA, the CDR3 is TGTGCCAGCTCACCTGGGGAGACCTACGAGCAGTACTTC. Full variable domain (outside the CDR3, taken from reference TRBV18 and TRBJ2-7): NAGVMQNPRHLVRRRGQEARLRCSPMKGHSHVYWYRQLPEEGLKFMVYLQKENIIDESGMPKERFSAEFPKEGPSILRIQQVVRGDSAAYFCASSPGETYEQYFGPGTRLTVT.

V gene TRBV5-1 combines with J gene TRBJ2-4; 11 nucleotides agree with TRBD2. From germline, CDR1 is SGHRS and CDR2 YFSETQ. The CDR3 totals 15 residues. After removal of 4 bases from V and 5 bases from J, the junction contained 5 bases not matched to a gene. The DNA of the CDR3 is TGCGCCAGCAGCGCTAGCGGGGGGACCCAAAACATTCAGTACTTC. Its translation is CASSASGGTQNIQYF.

The gene calls are TRBV4-1 and TRBJ1-5, with D uncertain. The germline gives CDR1 MGHRA, CDR2 YSYEKL. The CDR3 runs to 15 residues. Trimming removed 0 bases at V and 5 bases at J, with 11 bases between. The DNA of the CDR3 is TGCGCCAGCAGCCAAGATTATACAGTCGATCAGCCCCAGCATTTT. Translating it yields CASSQDYTVDQPQHF.

The rearrangement uses TRBV28 and TRBJ2-1, with D uncertain. Germline V gene lookup returns CDR1 MDHEN and CDR2 SYDVKM. The CDR3 is 16 residues long. Trimming stripped 5 bases from V and 0 bases from J, with 14 bases between. The CDR3 DNA reads as TGTGCCAGCAGTCAACAGAGCTTTAGCTCCTACAATGAGCAGTTCTTC. It encodes CASSQQSFSSYNEQFF.

V usage is TRBV27 and J usage is TRBJ1-2, with 8 bases matching TRBD1. The length of the CDR3 is 16 residues. Germline lookup yields CDR1 MNHEY and CDR2 SMNVEV (reference sequence). V was clipped by 0 bases and J by 4 bases; unmatched bases: 7. Here the CDR3 DNA reads TGTGCCAGCAGTTTATCGGCCTCGACAGGGGTCTATGGCTACACCTTC. This codes for CASSLSASTGVYGYTF.

The chain carries TRBV18 and TRBJ2-1; 8 bases align to TRBD2. Germline loops: CDR1 KGHSH, CDR2 LQKENI. V lost 1 base and J lost 0; bases outside the gene matches: 8. The CDR3 length is 18 residues. The CDR3 region has the DNA TGTGCCAGCTCACCACTAGCGGGAAAGGGGGACTCCTACAATGAGCAGTTCTTC. It codes for CASSPLAGKGDSYNEQFF.